These 21 T cell receptor beta chains originate from one sample sequenced in a study of blood T cell repertoires in COVID-19. TCRdb keeps only in-frame clones here, not all; method: immunoSEQ multiplex PCR. In the table there are approximately 250,000 clones, roughly 86% of which are singletons. What was sequenced was PBMCs or T cells enriched from blood (not recorded which). The receptors come from a woman under 40 who had recovered from COVID-19.

The V and J genes are TRBV30 and TRBJ1-4; D gene unclear. The V end was cut by 1 base, the J end by 4 bases, with 16 bases between. This CDR3 has 16 amino acids. CDR1 and CDR2 (germline): GTSNPN, SVGIG (reference sequence). CDR3 nucleotide sequence: TGTGCCTGGAGTGCCCCTTTCGCAGGCCTTAATGAAAAACTGTTTTTT. Translating it yields CAWSAPFAGLNEKLFF.

The J gene is TRBJ2-1, the V gene TRBV5-1; no clear D. CDR1 is SGHRS, CDR2 YFSETQ, per germline. The V end was cut by 4 bases, the J end by 0 bases, with 14 bases between. The CDR3 spans 16 residues. CDR3 protein: CASSPLTLSSYNEQFF. The CDR3 region has the DNA TGCGCCAGCAGCCCACTCACTTTAAGCTCCTACAATGAGCAGTTCTTC. Based on the CDR3 plus reference TRBV5-1 and TRBJ2-1, the full variable domain is KAGVTQTPRYLIKTRGQQVTLSCSPISGHRSVSWYQQTPGQGLQFLFEYFSETQRNKGNFPGRFSGRQFSNSRSEMNVSTLELGDSALYLCASSPLTLSSYNEQFFGPGTRLTVL.

The chain uses TRBV6-9 and TRBJ1-4, with TRBD1 matching over 9 bases. CDR1 and CDR2 from the germline V gene are MNHGY and SVAAGI. This CDR3 contains 19 residues. The V segment lost 0 bases and the J segment 8 bases; nucleotides outside the gene matches: 16. The CDR3: CASSYSKGQGFVNGEKLFF. CDR3 bases: TGTGCCAGCAGTTATTCAAAGGGACAGGGTTTCGTTAATGGGGAAAAACTGTTTTTT.

The CDR3 DNA is TGTGCCAGCAGCGCAACTAGGGAGGCCACAGATACGCAGTATTTT. Its translation: CASSATREATDTQYF. The chain joins TRBV5-4 to TRBJ2-3, with a weak D call TRBD2 (6 bases). The CDR3 totals 15 residues. The ends were cut back, 4 bases at V and 2 bases at J, with 14 bases in the middle. Germline V gene data show CDR1 as SGHNT and CDR2 as YYREEE (reference sequence).

As to this clone: Other DNA variants within this sample encode the same CDR3. The V call is TRBV12-3 or TRBV12-4, the J call TRBJ1-2; maybe TRBD1 (6 bases). The CDR3 consists of 13 residues. The V end lost 2 bases, the J end lost 7 bases, and 11 bases lay between the germline ends. CDR3 nucleotides: TGTGCCAGCAGTTTAAGGCAGGGGTCTGGCTACACCTTC. It encodes CASSLRQGSGYTF.

This clone was found once. This chain links TRBV19 with TRBJ2-1, with unresolved D. CDR1 LNHDA and CDR2 SQIVND come from the germline V gene (reference sequence). The CDR3 is made up of 12 amino acids. V was shortened by 0 bases and J by 10 bases, with 7 bases between the two germline ends. CDR3 nucleotide sequence: TGTGCCAGTAGTATAGAGTCTAGGGAGCAGTTCTTC. It translates to CASSIESREQFF.

The chain combines TRBV2 with TRBJ1-4; 9 bases are shared with TRBD1. The CDR3 consists of 16 residues. Germline V CDR1 and CDR2: SNHLY, FYNNEI. The junction had 7 bases not matched to a gene; V was cut back by 1 base and J by 7 bases. The CDR3 DNA reads as TGTGCCAGCAGTGAAGGTCAACAGGGGGCGTTTGAAAAACTGTTTTTT. This codes for CASSEGQQGAFEKLFF.

The J gene is TRBJ2-3, the V gene TRBV7-2; possible D gene TRBD1, 6 bases. Deletions cut 5 bases from V and 2 bases from J, with 11 bases between. Germline CDR1 reads SGHTA; CDR2 reads FQGNSA. CDR3 length equals 14 residues. DNA of the CDR3: TGTGCCAGCAGCCCAGGGACACCCACAGATACGCAGTATTTT. Translating gives CASSPGTPTDTQYF.

The V gene is TRBV28, the J gene TRBJ1-2; D possibly corresponds to TRBD1 (5 bases). CDR1 is MDHEN and CDR2 is SYDVKM in the germline V gene. V was trimmed by 6 bases and J by 0 bases, leaving 14 bases between them. CDR3 length: 15 residues. The CDR3 sequence is CASRPTGEANYGYTF. In DNA form, the CDR3 reads TGTGCCAGCAGACCCACAGGAGAAGCTAACTATGGCTACACCTTC.

This chain joins TRBV7-9 and TRBJ1-4; a possible D gene is TRBD1 (5 bases). Germline assignment: CDR1 SEHNR and CDR2 FQNEAQ (reference sequence). The ends were cut back, 5 bases at V and 6 bases at J, with 16 bases in the middle. This CDR3 region has 15 residues. CDR3 coding DNA: TGTGCCAGCAGCCCCCCCCGGGAGGGGCATGAAAAACTGTTTTTT. Translating gives CASSPPREGHEKLFF.

The chain links TRBV7-9 to TRBJ2-5; D uncertain. The CDR3 has 14 amino acids. V was shortened by 5 bases and J by 3 bases, with 13 bases between the two germline ends. In germline, CDR1 is SEHNR, CDR2 FQNEAQ (reference sequence). The CDR3 loop is CASSPRFDKETQYF. CDR3 nucleotides: TGTGCCAGCAGCCCTCGGTTTGATAAAGAGACCCAGTACTTC.

This chain uses TRBV7-9 with TRBJ2-1; 14 bases match TRBD2. This CDR3 has 17 amino acids. Unmatched junction bases numbered 11, after V lost 5 bases and J lost 8 bases. CDR1 and CDR2 from the germline V gene are SEHNR and FQNEAQ (reference sequence). In DNA form, the CDR3 reads TGTGCCAGCAGCCCTCGACTAGCGGGGGGGCGAATTGATGAGCAGTTCTTC. Its translation: CASSPRLAGGRIDEQFF.

The CDR3 region is CASSYGTSGVPYEQYF. The CDR3 bases are TGTGCCAGCAGTTACGGGACTAGCGGGGTACCCTACGAGCAGTACTTC. The V and J genes are TRBV6-5 and TRBJ2-7; 13 bases fit TRBD2. The V gene's germline CDR1 is MNHEY and CDR2 SVGAGI. This CDR3 contains 16 residues. The V gene end was trimmed by 2 bases and the J gene end by 2 bases; junction bases not matched to a gene: 3.

V gene TRBV27 combines with J gene TRBJ1-4, with TRBD1 as a possible D gene (6 bases). This CDR3 contains 16 residues. V was clipped by 6 bases and J by 7 bases, with 21 bases between them. From germline, CDR1 is MNHEY and CDR2 SMNVEV (reference sequence). CDR3 protein: CASRPKAGTRLEKLFF. CDR3 DNA sequence: TGTGCCAGCAGGCCAAAAGCCGGGACAAGGCTTGAAAAACTGTTTTTT.

The chain carries TRBV10-3 and TRBJ2-5; TRBD2 matches 8 bases. This CDR3 comprises 13 residues. V shed 6 bases and J 4 bases; nucleotides not matched to a gene: 4. CDR1 is ENHRY, CDR2 SYGVKD, per germline. DNA of the CDR3: TGTGCCATCAGCACGGGGGGGGGAGAGACCCAGTACTTC. It yields the protein CAISTGGGETQYF.

The chain carries TRBV27 and TRBJ1-4; a weak D match, TRBD1 (5 bases). The V gene lost 4 bases and the J gene lost 2 bases, with 8 bases spanning the gap. The CDR3 is made up of 14 amino acids. CDR1 and CDR2 from the germline V gene are MNHEY and SMNVEV (reference sequence). The chain's CDR3 is CASSSSGTNEKLFF. The CDR3 DNA reads TGTGCCAGCAGTTCTTCAGGGACTAATGAAAAACTGTTTTTT.

The V call is TRBV19, the J call TRBJ2-5; D is perhaps TRBD2 (5 bases). Per the germline V gene, CDR1 is LNHDA and CDR2 is SQIVND (reference sequence). V gave up 3 bases and J gave up 2 bases, with 10 bases separating them. The CDR3 length is 14 residues. The CDR3 loop is CASSMDLFQETQYF. The CDR3 coding sequence is TGTGCCAGTAGTATGGACTTATTTCAAGAGACCCAGTACTTC.

V usage is TRBV9 and J usage is TRBJ2-1, with 11 bases identical to TRBD2. With 6 bases clipped from V and 8 bases from J, the junction kept 10 bases outside the gene matches. CDR1 and CDR2 from the germline V gene are SGDLS and YYNGEE. The CDR3 sequence is 15 residues long. CDR3 region: CASTDTGTSGDEQFF. The DNA of the CDR3 is TGTGCCAGCACCGACACCGGGACTAGCGGTGATGAGCAGTTCTTC.

The chain links TRBV2 to TRBJ2-5; 7 bases agree with TRBD2. The CDR3 covers 16 residues. V was pared by 3 bases and J by 7 bases, with 14 bases of the junction left unmatched. Germline V gene data show CDR1 as SNHLY and CDR2 as FYNNEI. The DNA for the CDR3 is TGTGCCAGCAGTGACCCCCGCCGGGCGGGAGAGGGGACCCAGTACTTC. This gives the protein CASSDPRRAGEGTQYF.

This clone occurred a few times. As DNA, the CDR3 is TGTGCCAGCAGCCTATGGACAGGGGGCGCATCTGGGGAGCTGTTTTTT. Protein: CASSLWTGGASGELFF. The chain links TRBV11-1 to TRBJ2-2; 11 bases line up with TRBD1. Losses at the gene ends were 5 bases for V and 8 bases for J; bases not matched to a gene: 10. The CDR3 consists of 16 residues. CDR1 and CDR2 from the germline V gene are SGHAT and FQDESV (reference sequence).

V is TRBV6-5 and J is TRBJ1-1, with D perhaps matching TRBD1 (6 bases). Germline values: CDR1 MNHEY, CDR2 SVGAGI. V dropped 11 bases and J dropped 4 bases, with 11 bases sitting between them. The CDR3 runs to 11 residues. The CDR3 sequence: CAAYRVTEAFF. DNA for the CDR3: TGTGCCGCCTACAGGGTCACTGAAGCTTTCTTT.